This is a list of T cell receptor beta chains from one sample in a study of T cell responses to AZD1222 COVID-19 vaccine. The data were produced by immunoSEQ multiplex PCR, yet TCRdb's version contains in-frame clones alone and is incomplete. The table includes about 180,000 clones, roughly 88% detected once. The sequenced sample was peripheral blood, obtained 28 days after the second AZD1222 dose. These receptors came from an adult who received the AZD1222 COVID-19 vaccine. Each CDR3 is given with its conserved first and last residue. D genes are given only for firm matches. The size of a clone is reported for some rows only, either as once, few or many, or as a class for expanded clones.

>TRBJ2-7|NA|TRBV15|NA
CATSRAIGTLGEQYF
TGTGCCACCAGCAGAGCTATTGGGACCCTGGGGGAGCAGTACTTC
>TRBJ2-1|NA|TRBV18|NA
CASSPPAGYNEQFF
TGTGCCAGCTCACCACCGGCTGGGTACAATGAGCAGTTCTTC
>TRBJ1-2|NA|TRBV6-1|NA
CASSEQAGGGGYTF
TGTGCCAGCAGTGAACAGGCAGGTGGAGGTGGCTACACCTTC
>TRBJ2-7|TRBD1|TRBV6-5|NA
CASSYYGQGVGYEQYF
TGTGCCAGCAGTTACTACGGACAGGGCGTAGGGTACGAGCAGTACTTC
>TRBJ2-2|NA|TRBV3-1/TRBV3-2|NA
CASSQGVGRYGELFF
TGTGCCAGCAGCCAAGGGGTGGGGCGTTACGGGGAGCTGTTTTTT
>TRBJ1-5|NA|TRBV11-2|NA
CASSLDRANQPQHF
TGTGCCAGCAGCTTAGACCGGGCAAATCAGCCCCAGCATTTT
>TRBJ1-1|NA|TRBV6-1|NA
CAGSEGWRLTEAFF
TGTGCCGGCAGTGAAGGGTGGAGACTCACTGAAGCTTTCTTT
>TRBJ1-3|TRBD1|TRBV9|NA
CASSPRTGNSGNTIYF
TGTGCCAGCAGCCCCAGGACAGGAAACTCTGGAAACACCATATATTTT
>TRBJ2-2|TRBD1|TRBV5-6|NA
CASSLTGGMTGELFF
TGTGCCAGCAGCTTGACAGGGGGCATGACCGGGGAGCTGTTTTTT
>TRBJ2-5|TRBD2|TRBV4-1|NA
CASSHPMTSGGAETQYF
TGCGCCAGCAGCCATCCTATGACTAGCGGGGGAGCAGAGACCCAGTACTTC
>TRBJ1-2|NA|TRBV19|NA
CASSTPSTASTF
TGTGCCAGTAGTACCCCCTCGACCGCCTCAACCTTC
>TRBJ1-2|TRBD1|TRBV30|NA
CAWSKTGGLGHGYTF
TGTGCCTGGAGTAAGACAGGGGGCCTGGGCCATGGCTACACCTTC
>TRBJ2-7|TRBD2|TRBV19|NA
CASRQAGGRSYEQYF
TGTGCCAGTAGGCAAGCGGGGGGCCGTTCCTACGAGCAGTACTTC
>TRBJ1-6|TRBD1|TRBV6-5|few
CASSPKDRQNSPLHF
TGTGCCAGCAGTCCGAAGGACAGGCAGAATTCACCCCTCCACTTT
>TRBJ2-2|NA|TRBV19|NA
CASSMPRTLTGELFF
TGTGCCAGTAGTATGCCGAGGACCCTTACCGGGGAGCTGTTTTTT
>TRBJ1-3|NA|TRBV11-3|NA
CASSLGGAPGNTIYF
TGTGCCAGCAGCTTAGGAGGGGCACCTGGAAACACCATATATTTT